The rows below give T cell receptor beta chains drawn from one sample of a study of T-cell memory formation after mild COVID-19. TCRdb re-derived calls from the 5' RACE reads in MiXCR, one entry per CDR3 protein. Altogether 90,000 to 120,000 distinct CDR3 sequences are present, 13% to 15% being singletons, with the ten largest covering about 39%. Sequenced material: PBMCs or a T cell subset sorted from them (not recorded which). These TCRs come from a man younger than 30 who had mild COVID-19 (a few samples of this study predate the infection). Cell type and time point are not known. The CDR3 runs from the conserved cysteine through the conserved F or W. The order of the fields is V gene, D gene, clone size, J gene, CDR3 protein, CDR3 DNA. D genes are given only for firm matches. The listing skips clone size in some rows; elsewhere it reads once, few, many or a size class.

V: TRBV3-1; D: NA; size: once; J: TRBJ1-1; CDR3: CASSQLLRTEAFF; DNA: TGTGCCAGCAGCCAACTCCTCAGGACTGAAGCTTTCTTT
V: TRBV29-1; D: NA; size: NA; J: TRBJ2-5; CDR3: CSVEGWAGTGLQETQYF; DNA: TGCAGCGTTGAAGGGTGGGCTGGCACAGGGCTTCAAGAGACCCAGTACTTC
V: TRBV2; D: NA; size: NA; J: TRBJ2-7; CDR3: CASSGAQSTYEQYF; DNA: TGTGCCAGCAGTGGGGCCCAGTCGACTTACGAGCAGTACTTC
V: TRBV14; D: NA; size: few; J: TRBJ2-7; CDR3: CASSQRLSSYEQYF; DNA: TGTGCCAGCAGCCAGAGACTGAGCTCCTACGAGCAGTACTTC
V: TRBV2; D: NA; size: once; J: TRBJ2-7; CDR3: CASSEPLDDEQYF; DNA: TGTGCCAGCAGTGAACCCCTCGACGACGAGCAGTACTTC
V: TRBV6-2/TRBV6-3; D: NA; size: many; J: TRBJ2-3; CDR3: CASSYLIRNLATDTQYF; DNA: TGTGCCAGCAGTTACTTGATACGGAATCTAGCAACAGATACGCAGTATTTT
V: TRBV7-2; D: NA; size: NA; J: TRBJ1-2; CDR3: CASGGPRPGGYTF; DNA: TGTGCCAGCGGTGGACCTAGGCCGGGAGGCTACACCTTC
V: TRBV9; D: TRBD2; size: few; J: TRBJ2-1; CDR3: CASSGPGGSSYNEQFF; DNA: TGTGCCAGCAGCGGCCCGGGCGGGAGCTCCTACAATGAGCAGTTCTTC
V: TRBV7-9; D: NA; size: few; J: TRBJ2-3; CDR3: CASSPWDLSSTDTQYF; DNA: TGTGCCAGCAGCCCCTGGGACTTATCTAGCACAGATACGCAGTATTTT
V: TRBV2; D: TRBD1; size: few; J: TRBJ1-5; CDR3: CASSDDRGDQPQHF; DNA: TGTGCCAGCAGTGATGACAGGGGAGATCAGCCCCAGCATTTT
V: TRBV7-9; D: TRBD2; size: NA; J: TRBJ2-1; CDR3: CASSYGGGAYNEQFF; DNA: TGTGCCAGCAGCTACGGGGGAGGGGCCTACAATGAGCAGTTCTTC
V: TRBV7-9; D: NA; size: few; J: TRBJ2-1; CDR3: CASSIGGDSYNEQFF; DNA: TGTGCCAGCAGCATCGGGGGTGACTCCTACAATGAGCAGTTCTTC
V: TRBV19; D: NA; size: few; J: TRBJ2-2; CDR3: CASSISRAGNTGELFF; DNA: TGTGCCAGTAGTATCTCCCGGGCGGGAAACACCGGGGAGCTGTTTTTT
V: TRBV4-1; D: NA; size: few; J: TRBJ2-5; CDR3: CASSQVRKLETQYF; DNA: TGCGCCAGCAGCCAAGTCCGCAAACTTGAAACCCAGTACTTC
V: TRBV7-9; D: TRBD1; size: few; J: TRBJ2-1; CDR3: CASSPGPGQGHEQFF; DNA: TGTGCCAGCAGCCCCGGACCGGGACAGGGACATGAGCAGTTCTTC
V: TRBV4-1; D: TRBD1; size: NA; J: TRBJ1-4; CDR3: CASSQHTGTGRKQLFF; DNA: TGCGCCAGCAGCCAACATACCGGGACAGGGAGGAAACAACTGTTTTTT
V: TRBV7-2; D: NA; size: many; J: TRBJ2-5; CDR3: CASSLYVDYQETQYF; DNA: TGTGCCAGCAGCCTCTATGTAGACTACCAAGAGACCCAGTACTTC
V: TRBV7-6; D: NA; size: few; J: TRBJ2-7; CDR3: CASSLNPGSYEQYF; DNA: TGTGCCAGCAGCTTAAACCCGGGGTCCTACGAGCAGTACTTC
V: TRBV7-9; D: NA; size: NA; J: TRBJ2-7; CDR3: CASSLGAAFYEQYF; DNA: TGTGCCAGCAGCTTAGGGGCGGCGTTTTACGAGCAGTACTTC
V: TRBV30; D: NA; size: NA; J: TRBJ2-7; CDR3: CAWHQGVGEQYF; DNA: TGTGCCTGGCACCAAGGGGTCGGCGAGCAGTACTTC
V: TRBV29-1; D: NA; size: many; J: TRBJ2-3; CDR3: CSVEGWGPDTQYF; DNA: TGCAGCGTTGAAGGTTGGGGTCCAGATACGCAGTATTTT
V: TRBV11-2; D: TRBD2; size: NA; J: TRBJ2-3; CDR3: CAISARGDFTDTQYF; DNA: TGTGCCATCAGCGCGCGGGGGGATTTCACAGATACGCAGTATTTT
V: TRBV7-9; D: NA; size: few; J: TRBJ2-5; CDR3: CASSLAPGPQETQYF; DNA: TGTGCCAGCAGCTTAGCGCCGGGACCCCAAGAGACCCAGTACTTC
V: TRBV29-1; D: NA; size: many; J: TRBJ2-1; CDR3: CSVEGSPETYNEQFF; DNA: TGCAGCGTGGAGGGCAGCCCGGAAACCTACAATGAGCAGTTCTTC
V: TRBV14; D: NA; size: NA; J: TRBJ2-6; CDR3: CASSPTPISGANVLTF; DNA: TGTGCCAGCAGCCCGACTCCCATTTCTGGGGCCAACGTCCTGACTTTC
V: TRBV7-6; D: NA; size: NA; J: TRBJ2-7; CDR3: CASSSTHQGEQYF; DNA: TGTGCCAGCAGCTCAACCCACCAGGGCGAGCAGTACTTC
V: TRBV6-2/TRBV6-3; D: NA; size: NA; J: TRBJ2-3; CDR3: CASAAGRSTDTQYF; DNA: TGTGCCAGCGCTGCAGGGCGGAGCACAGATACGCAGTATTTT
V: TRBV15; D: NA; size: NA; J: TRBJ2-5; CDR3: CATSREVRDWSFETQYF; DNA: TGTGCCACCAGCAGAGAAGTCCGGGACTGGTCTTTCGAGACCCAGTACTTC
V: TRBV7-6; D: TRBD1; size: NA; J: TRBJ2-2; CDR3: CASSLMGQTTGELFF; DNA: TGTGCCAGCAGCTTAATGGGACAGACCACCGGGGAGCTGTTTTTT
V: TRBV10-3; D: NA; size: NA; J: TRBJ2-3; CDR3: CAISESFTSADTQYF; DNA: TGTGCCATCAGTGAGTCCTTTACAAGTGCAGATACGCAGTATTTT
V: TRBV5-1; D: TRBD2; size: many; J: TRBJ2-2; CDR3: CASSREAGLASGELFF; DNA: TGCGCCAGCAGCCGCGAAGCGGGGCTAGCGAGCGGGGAGCTGTTTTTT
V: TRBV6-5; D: NA; size: NA; J: TRBJ1-6; CDR3: CASSYRGGEYSPLHF; DNA: TGTGCCAGCAGTTACAGGGGAGGGGAGTATTCACCCCTCCACTTT
V: TRBV19; D: NA; size: NA; J: TRBJ1-5; CDR3: CASSIVPGGRQPQHF; DNA: TGTGCCAGTAGTATAGTCCCGGGGGGCCGTCAGCCCCAGCATTTT
V: TRBV5-6; D: TRBD1; size: few; J: TRBJ1-6; CDR3: CASSLGGQGSLSPLHF; DNA: TGTGCCAGCAGCTTGGGAGGACAGGGGTCCCTTTCACCCCTCCACTTT
V: TRBV7-9; D: NA; size: NA; J: TRBJ2-5; CDR3: CASSLVGQGGETQYF; DNA: TGTGCCAGCAGCTTAGTCGGGCAGGGCGGAGAGACCCAGTACTTC
V: TRBV4-1; D: NA; size: NA; J: TRBJ2-2; CDR3: CASSQGKSANTGELFF; DNA: TGCGCCAGCAGCCAAGGAAAGTCAGCGAACACCGGGGAGCTGTTTTTT
V: TRBV6-5; D: TRBD1; size: few; J: TRBJ1-6; CDR3: CASSYAPPGQGSYNSPLHF; DNA: TGTGCCAGCAGTTATGCCCCACCGGGACAGGGGTCCTATAATTCACCCCTCCACTTT
V: TRBV4-1; D: NA; size: NA; J: TRBJ1-5; CDR3: CASSQEPGTFNQPQHF; DNA: TGCGCCAGCAGCCAAGAGCCGGGAACGTTCAATCAGCCCCAGCATTTT
V: TRBV4-1; D: NA; size: many; J: TRBJ2-5; CDR3: CASSLHRGAYQETQYF; DNA: TGCGCCAGCAGCCTCCACCGGGGGGCCTACCAAGAGACCCAGTACTTC
V: TRBV20-1; D: NA; size: many; J: TRBJ2-1; CDR3: CSAREVYRGATYNEQFF; DNA: TGCAGTGCTAGAGAAGTGTATCGCGGGGCTACCTACAATGAGCAGTTCTTC
V: TRBV14; D: TRBD1; size: NA; J: TRBJ1-6; CDR3: CASSQGTGWYNSPLHF; DNA: TGTGCCAGCAGCCAAGGGACAGGGTGGTATAATTCACCCCTCCACTTT
V: TRBV6-5; D: NA; size: NA; J: TRBJ2-2; CDR3: CASSYLGALSRGTGELFF; DNA: TGTGCCAGCAGTTACTTGGGGGCTCTTAGTCGCGGCACCGGGGAGCTGTTTTTT
V: TRBV6-2/TRBV6-3; D: NA; size: few; J: TRBJ2-2; CDR3: CASSWETGELFF; DNA: TGTGCCAGCAGTTGGGAGACCGGGGAGCTGTTTTTT
V: TRBV29-1; D: TRBD1; size: NA; J: TRBJ1-2; CDR3: CSVKTGVLYGYTF; DNA: TGCAGCGTCAAGACAGGGGTCCTTTATGGCTACACCTTC
V: TRBV9; D: TRBD1; size: few; J: TRBJ2-1; CDR3: CASSVDRGPRAYNEQFF; DNA: TGTGCCAGCAGCGTAGACAGGGGGCCGAGGGCCTACAATGAGCAGTTCTTC
V: TRBV7-6; D: TRBD2; size: NA; J: TRBJ2-3; CDR3: CASSKTSGIGTDTQYF; DNA: TGTGCCAGCAGCAAGACTAGCGGTATCGGCACAGATACGCAGTATTTT
V: TRBV13; D: TRBD2; size: NA; J: TRBJ2-7; CDR3: CASSPRASGGPSSYEQYF; DNA: TGTGCCAGCAGCCCTCGGGCTAGCGGGGGCCCTAGCTCCTACGAGCAGTACTTC
V: TRBV5-1; D: NA; size: many; J: TRBJ2-4; CDR3: CASSPELKNIQYF; DNA: TGCGCCAGCAGCCCCGAACTCAAAAACATTCAGTACTTC
V: TRBV7-9; D: NA; size: NA; J: TRBJ2-2; CDR3: CASSLTQLRGGNTGELFF; DNA: TGTGCCAGCAGCTTAACGCAGCTAAGGGGGGGAAACACCGGGGAGCTGTTTTTT
V: TRBV5-1; D: NA; size: NA; J: TRBJ2-7; CDR3: CASSLGLLDYAASYEQYF; DNA: TGCGCCAGCAGCTTGGGTCTACTGGACTACGCGGCTTCCTACGAGCAGTACTTC
V: TRBV7-6; D: TRBD2; size: many; J: TRBJ2-3; CDR3: CASSLSGGDTDTQYF; DNA: TGTGCCAGCAGCTTAAGCGGGGGGGACACAGATACGCAGTATTTT
V: TRBV19; D: TRBD2; size: NA; J: TRBJ2-1; CDR3: CASSLTSGPYNEQFF; DNA: TGTGCCAGTAGCCTAACTAGCGGCCCTTACAATGAGCAGTTCTTC
V: TRBV7-9; D: TRBD1; size: few; J: TRBJ2-1; CDR3: CASSFGPGQIYNEQFF; DNA: TGTGCCAGCAGCTTTGGCCCGGGACAGATATACAATGAGCAGTTCTTC
V: TRBV9; D: NA; size: NA; J: TRBJ2-1; CDR3: CASSPGWSYNEQFF; DNA: TGTGCCAGCAGCCCAGGTTGGAGCTACAATGAGCAGTTCTTC
V: TRBV6-5; D: NA; size: NA; J: TRBJ2-7; CDR3: CASKHNYEQYF; DNA: TGTGCCAGCAAACATAACTACGAGCAGTACTTC
V: TRBV9; D: NA; size: NA; J: TRBJ1-3; CDR3: CASSVAQASWDTIYF; DNA: TGTGCCAGCAGCGTAGCCCAGGCCTCGTGGGACACCATATATTTT